The clone carrying this TCR delta chain was detected a few times. The antigen is undetermined. These data come from a study of Vδ1+ human thymocytes. CDR1 is TSWWSYY, CDR2 QGS, per germline. Trimming took 3 bases from V and 10 from J; bases not matched to a gene: 23. The CDR3 is 20 residues long. Study-level findings and limits: Thymic TRG and TRD repertoires appeared highly polyclonal, with Gaussian CDR3 length distributions. Around 20% of thymic delta-chain sequences were Vdelta2, with few Vdelta3, unlike blood Vdelta1+ controls.

The template was reverse-transcribed extracted RNA. The CDR3 regions were amplified by multiplex PCR from V-gene primers to a constant-region primer. TCRdb re-called clones from the multiplex PCR reads using CATT. The table has around 60,000 delta-chain clones, around 15% seen once. Sequencing was done on a sample of Vdelta1+ gamma-delta thymocytes from the thymus. Noted subset: FACS-sorted CD3+ TCRalphabeta- TCRVdelta1+ TCRVdelta2- thymocytes. The rearrangement links TRDV1 to TRDJ1, with TRDD3 matching 13 bases. This sequence originates from a girl in the first two years of life who had congenital heart surgery. The CDR3 DNA reads as TGTGCTCTTGGGGACCTGGGACGACCCAGGACTGGGGGATACGCCAGAGGACTCATCTTT. Amino acids: CALGDLGRPRTGGYARGLIF.